Below, 2 T cell receptor beta chains from the same sample are listed, as sequenced in a study of T cell changes during pregnancy in multiple sclerosis. Sequenced by immunoSEQ multiplex PCR; TCRdb stores in-frame clones only, minus some. This sample has tens of thousands of clones; 85% to 95% occur once, and the top ten carry 1% to 1.5%. Material: peripheral blood, obtained in the third trimester of pregnancy. The receptors come from a female donor with multiple sclerosis, enrolled in a pregnancy study.

This clone was picked up one time. V gene TRBV4-1 combines with J gene TRBJ2-2; 10 nucleotides align to TRBD2. The CDR3 contains 16 residues. Germline V gene sequence: CDR1 MGHRA, CDR2 YSYEKL. J was trimmed by 7 bases and V by 3 bases; bases with no gene match: 8. The CDR3 loop reads CASSQPPLAGIGELFF. DNA of the CDR3: TGCGCCAGCAGCCAGCCCCCACTAGCGGGAATCGGGGAGCTGTTTTTT.

The chain couples TRBV10-3 to TRBJ1-2; 9 bases map to TRBD1. CDR3 length: 12 residues. Trimming cost V 10 bases and J 2 bases; bases outside gene matches: 2. CDR1 ENHRY and CDR2 SYGVKD come from the germline V gene. CDR3 loop: CATGTGNYGYTF. CDR3 DNA sequence: TGTGCCACTGGGACAGGGAACTATGGCTACACCTTC.